This T cell receptor beta chain originates from a study of T cell changes during pregnancy in multiple sclerosis. Measured with immunoSEQ multiplex PCR; TCRdb has only the in-frame clones, and not every one. The sample has 9,500 to 15,000 clones; 85% to 90% are singletons. The J segment lost 2 bases and the V segment lost 3 bases, leaving 5 bases of the junction unmatched. The CDR3 extends over 15 amino acids. Per germline, CDR1 SGHDN and CDR2 FVKESK. This receptor was obtained from a female donor in good health, enrolled as a control in a pregnancy study. The sequenced sample was CD8+ T cells from peripheral blood mononuclear cells, obtained in the second trimester of pregnancy. This chain connects TRBV14 to TRBJ2-3, with 7 bases aligning to TRBD2. This CDR3 is CASSQGTTTTDTQYF. The CDR3, as DNA: TGTGCCAGCAGCCAGGGGACTACTACCACAGATACGCAGTATTTT.